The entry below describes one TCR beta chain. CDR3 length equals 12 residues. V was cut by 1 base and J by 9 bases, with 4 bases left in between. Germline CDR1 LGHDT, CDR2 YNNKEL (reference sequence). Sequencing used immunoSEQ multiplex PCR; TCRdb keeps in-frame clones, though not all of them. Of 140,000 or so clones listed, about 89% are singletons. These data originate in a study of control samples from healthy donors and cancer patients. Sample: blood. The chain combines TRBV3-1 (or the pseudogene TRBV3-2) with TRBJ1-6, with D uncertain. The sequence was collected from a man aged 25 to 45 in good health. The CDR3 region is CASSQAGSPLHF. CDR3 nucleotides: TGTGCCAGCAGCCAAGCAGGTTCACCCCTCCACTTT.